Shown below are 3 T cell receptor beta chains from a single sample sequenced in a study of blood T cell repertoires in COVID-19 (dated by TCRdb to about 2020). Libraries were constructed by the immunoSEQ multiplex PCR assay. TCRdb took over this immuneACCESS table, retaining in-frame rearrangements with V and J assigned. Such tables are incomplete; in checked studies, under half of the missing clones stem from an unresolved V gene, and the remainder is unexplained. The sample table holds around 150,000 clones, of which approximately 88% were seen once. The leading ten clones occupy roughly 13% of the sample. The sample was PBMCs or T cells enriched from blood (not recorded which). These receptors originate from a woman in her sixties who had recovered from COVID-19.

This chain links TRBV7-8 with TRBJ2-7, with 9 bases matching TRBD2. After removal of 5 bases from V and 5 bases from J, the junction contained 4 bases not matched to a gene. The CDR3 totals 13 residues. Germline V CDR1 and CDR2: SGHVS, FQNEAQ. The CDR3 DNA sequence: TGTGCCAGCAGCCCAGGACTAGCGAACGAGCAGTACTTC. This translates into CASSPGLANEQYF.

V gene TRBV7-9 combines with J gene TRBJ2-1, with D possibly matching TRBD1 (6 bases). Trimming shortened V by 4 bases and J by 8 bases, and 21 bases separated the two germline ends. The germline V gene has CDR1 SEHNR and CDR2 FQNEAQ (reference sequence). This CDR3 spans 16 amino acids. CDR3 nucleotides: TGTGCCAGCAGCTGGATAAACAGGGCCCCTCGCGATGAGCAGTTCTTC. Translating gives CASSWINRAPRDEQFF. Full variable domain (rest looked up from reference TRBV7-9 and TRBJ2-1): DTGVSQNPRHKITKRGQNVTFRCDPISEHNRLYWYRQTLGQGPEFLTYFQNEAQLEKSRLLSDRFSAERPKGSFSTLEIQRTEQGDSAMYLCASSWINRAPRDEQFFGPGTRLTVL.

The rearrangement uses TRBV28 and TRBJ2-7, with D maybe TRBD1 (6 bases). The CDR3 is made up of 13 amino acids. V dropped 6 bases and J dropped 5 bases, with 14 bases sitting between them. Germline V gene sequence: CDR1 MDHEN, CDR2 SYDVKM. CDR3 nucleotide sequence: TGTGCCAGCAGACAGGGTCGCCGGAACGAGCAGTACTTC. Residues: CASRQGRRNEQYF.